This T cell receptor (beta chain) emerged from a study of T cells after yellow fever vaccination. Overall study: Preparation used SMART-Seq v4 Ultra Low Input for the low-cell-number fractions.

Looked up from germline, CDR1 is LNHDA and CDR2 is SQIVND (reference sequence). Trimming removed 4 bases at V and 9 bases at J, with 0 bases between. The CDR3 is 8 residues long. Universal primer sites and UMIs were introduced during 5'RACE template-switching synthesis of TCR cDNA. TCRdb redid the calling of the 5' RACE reads with MiXCR, one entry per CDR3 protein. This sample has 50,000 or so distinct CDR3 sequences, with approximately 7% found just once. The study, taken as a whole, reports: The secondary response peaked faster, at day 5 versus 15, but was weaker. There was a possibility that FACS-sorted repertoires contained abundant clonotypes contaminating from the bulk population.

This clonotype has a count of ten or more. Its antigen is not identified. This sequence was found in a man aged 18 to 29 who received the YFV17D yellow fever vaccine. The genes are TRBV19 and TRBJ1-1; D unclear. Sequences were derived from CD8+ T cells sorted from PBMCs, sampled on the day of the first yellow fever vaccination. The CDR3 reads CASSKAFF. The CDR3, as DNA: TGTGCCAGTAGTAAAGCTTTCTTT.